This T cell receptor (beta chain) was retrieved from a study of blood T cell repertoires in COVID-19. V was pared by 0 bases and J by 5 bases, with 4 bases of the junction left unmatched. Germline V gives CDR1 SGHRS, CDR2 YFSETQ. The CDR3 is made up of 15 amino acids. TCRdb's copy holds only in-frame clones and misses some; the assay was immunoSEQ multiplex PCR. The table lists tens of thousands of clones, around 90% of them singletons. V and J are TRBV5-1 and TRBJ2-1, with TRBD2 identical over 8 bases. What was sequenced was peripheral blood. This TCR was recovered from a man aged 50 or older with COVID-19, enrolled during active disease. CDR3 nucleotides: TGCGCCAGCAGCTTGGCGGGAGGGCCCCACAATGAGCAGTTCTTC. Its translation is CASSLAGGPHNEQFF.